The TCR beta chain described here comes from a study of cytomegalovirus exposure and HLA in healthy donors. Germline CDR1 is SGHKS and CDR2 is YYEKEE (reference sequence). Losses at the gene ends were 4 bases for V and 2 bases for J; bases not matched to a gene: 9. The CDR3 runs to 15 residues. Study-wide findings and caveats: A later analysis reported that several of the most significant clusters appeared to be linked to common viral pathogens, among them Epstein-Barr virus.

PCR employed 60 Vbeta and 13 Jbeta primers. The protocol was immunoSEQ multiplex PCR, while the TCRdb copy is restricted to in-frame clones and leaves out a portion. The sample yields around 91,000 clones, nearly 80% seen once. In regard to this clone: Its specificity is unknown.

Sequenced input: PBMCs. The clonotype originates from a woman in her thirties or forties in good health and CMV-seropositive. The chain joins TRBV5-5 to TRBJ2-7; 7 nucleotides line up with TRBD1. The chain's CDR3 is CASSPRQGTPYEQYF. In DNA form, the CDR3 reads TGTGCCAGCAGCCCCCGACAGGGAACTCCCTACGAGCAGTACTTC.